This entry lists 5 T cell receptor beta chains sequenced from one sample in a study of T cell clusters in autoimmune cytopenias. TRB was amplified from around 250 ng of peripheral blood genomic DNA per sample. One tube held mixed TRB-A and TRB-B primer pools for touch-down PCR. TCRdb derives one entry per CDR3 protein from the multiplex PCR reads, leaving out DNA. Reported are approximately 5,000 distinct CDR3 sequences; the ten largest clones contain roughly 15%. The same specimen was also included in a second study, on T cell repertoires in aging, cancer and after chemotherapy.

Sequencing was done on a sample of peripheral blood. Receptors originate from a human donor in good health.

This clonotype registers medium-sized by frequency. J is TRBJ2-3 and V is TRBV24-1; the TCRdb D gene call, TRBD2, has no DNA to confirm it. This CDR3 has 15 residues. CDR1 is KGHDR, CDR2 SFDVKD, per germline. This CDR3 is CATSGREYDTDTQYF.

The rearrangement links TRBV7-6 to TRBJ2-5; TCRdb selects TRBD1, and the lack of DNA leaves this call unchecked. Looked up from germline, CDR1 is SGHVS and CDR2 is FNYEAQ. The CDR3 loop spans 14 amino acids. The CDR3 sequence: CASSFGTAQETQYF.

The chain links TRBV20-1 to TRBJ1-2; TCRdb outputs TRBD1, but without DNA this stays unchecked. The CDR3 totals 15 residues. Germline loops: CDR1 DFQATT, CDR2 SNEGSKA (reference sequence). This CDR3 reads CSARDSPRDRRGYTF.

This clonotype ranks as medium-sized in terms of frequency. The V gene is TRBV6-5, the J gene TRBJ2-1; TCRdb outputs TRBD1, but without DNA this stays unchecked. CDR3 length: 16 amino acids. CDR1 is MNHEY and CDR2 is SVGAGI in the germline V gene. The CDR3 is CASNQPPGQGSDEQFF.

V is TRBV7-9 and J is TRBJ2-3; TCRdb designates TRBD2, a call that cannot be tested without DNA. CDR3 length: 13 amino acids. In germline, CDR1 is SEHNR, CDR2 FQNEAQ (reference sequence). CDR3 region: CATDGGRTDTQYF.